The rows below give T cell receptor beta chains drawn from one sample of a study of beta chain features in type 1 diabetes. Profiling relied on immunoSEQ multiplex PCR, and the TCRdb table lists in-frame clones only, not all of them. This table holds approximately 360,000 clones, roughly 12% found once. The sequencing sample was made of naive CD4+ T cells from blood. The receptors were sampled from a woman younger than 35 with type 1 diabetes. Each CDR3 is given with its conserved first and last residue. A D gene is named only where the DNA matches it firmly. Expanded clones are given a class, and other clones once, few, many or no size at all.

D gene	J gene	V gene	clone size	CDR3 protein	CDR3 DNA
.	TRBJ1-2	TRBV29-1	.	CSVDRGRNGYTF	TGCAGCGTTGATCGCGGGCGAAATGGCTACACCTTC
.	TRBJ2-3	TRBV18	few	CASSPPGPDTQYF	TGTGCCAGCTCACCTCCAGGGCCAGATACGCAGTATTTT
.	TRBJ2-6	TRBV7-2	.	CASSLGVAGANVLTF	TGTGCCAGCAGCTTAGGGGTAGCAGGGGCCAACGTCCTGACTTTC
TRBD2	TRBJ2-1	TRBV28	few	CASSLGLAGGNEQFF	TGTGCCAGCAGTTTAGGGTTAGCGGGAGGCAATGAGCAGTTCTTC
.	TRBJ1-4	TRBV9	.	CASSVRGLGEKLFF	TGTGCCAGCAGCGTAAGGGGGTTGGGTGAAAAACTGTTTTTT
.	TRBJ1-4	TRBV5-1	few	CASSLGGGEKLFF	TGCGCCAGCAGCTTGGGCGGGGGTGAAAAACTGTTTTTT
TRBD1	TRBJ2-1	TRBV28	few	CASSPGQGRFF	TGTGCCAGCAGTCCCGGACAGGGACGGTTCTTC
TRBD1	TRBJ2-7	TRBV5-6	few	CASSLVDRGHEQYF	TGTGCCAGCAGCTTGGTCGACAGGGGCCACGAGCAGTACTTC
.	TRBJ1-5	TRBV4-3	few	CASSAQGNQPQHF	TGCGCCAGCAGCGCACAGGGCAATCAGCCCCAGCATTTT
.	TRBJ2-1	TRBV7-2	few	CASSFGWWESQFF	TGTGCCAGCAGCTTTGGATGGTGGGAGTCCCAGTTCTTC
TRBD1	TRBJ2-7	TRBV19	few	CASSRRTGYDDEQYF	TGTGCCAGTAGTAGACGGACAGGGTATGACGACGAGCAGTACTTC
.	TRBJ1-1	TRBV29-1	.	CSVRRGDWNTEAFF	TGCAGCGTTCGGCGGGGAGATTGGAACACTGAAGCTTTCTTT
TRBD2	TRBJ2-5	TRBV30	few	CAFMGLVGETQYF	TGTGCCTTCATGGGACTAGTGGGAGAGACCCAGTACTTC
TRBD1	TRBJ1-1	TRBV9	.	CASSVDEGAGTEAFF	TGTGCCAGCAGCGTAGACGAGGGGGCGGGCACTGAAGCTTTCTTT
.	TRBJ2-5	TRBV2	few	CASSGETQYF	TGTGCCAGCAGCGGAGAGACCCAGTACTTC
.	TRBJ2-1	TRBV7-9	.	CASSLAGGPEQFF	TGTGCCAGCAGCTTAGCAGGGGGACCGGAGCAGTTCTTC
.	TRBJ2-3	TRBV7-2	.	CASSSQGPVADTQYF	TGTGCCAGCAGCTCACAGGGCCCAGTAGCAGATACGCAGTATTTT
.	TRBJ2-3	TRBV7-2	.	CASSFEGRADTQYF	TGTGCCAGCAGCTTTGAGGGCCGGGCAGATACGCAGTATTTT
TRBD2	TRBJ2-5	TRBV5-1	.	CASRTGTSGQETQYF	TGCGCCAGCAGAACCGGGACTAGCGGGCAAGAGACCCAGTACTTC
.	TRBJ1-2	TRBV18	.	CASSPTVDNYGYTF	TGTGCCAGCTCACCGACAGTCGACAACTATGGCTACACCTTC
TRBD2	TRBJ2-7	TRBV28	few	CASSLTRGRGEQYF	TGTGCCAGCAGTCTCACCCGGGGGAGGGGCGAGCAGTACTTC
TRBD1	TRBJ2-7	TRBV18	.	CASSPAGQDGEQYF	TGTGCCAGCTCACCCGCCGGACAGGACGGTGAGCAGTACTTC
TRBD1	TRBJ2-1	TRBV6-5	.	CASSRDRYNEQFF	TGTGCCAGCAGTCGGGACAGGTACAATGAGCAGTTCTTC
.	TRBJ1-1	TRBV13	few	CASSLERGMATEAFF	TGTGCCAGCAGCTTAGAACGGGGAATGGCGACTGAAGCTTTCTTT
TRBD1	TRBJ2-7	TRBV9	.	CASSVEGAGGRSEQYF	TGTGCCAGCAGCGTAGAGGGGGCTGGAGGCCGTTCGGAGCAGTACTTC
TRBD1	TRBJ2-5	TRBV6-5	few	CASSYTQGARETQYF	TGTGCCAGCAGTTACACACAGGGGGCGAGAGAGACCCAGTACTTC
.	TRBJ1-4	TRBV11-2	.	CASSLARLEKLFF	TGTGCCAGCAGCTTAGCTAGACTCGAAAAACTGTTTTTT
TRBD1	TRBJ2-3	TRBV5-5	few	CASSSTGANTQYF	TGTGCCAGCAGCTCGACAGGGGCGAATACGCAGTATTTT
.	TRBJ2-7	TRBV21-1	.	CASSKDKRNTYEQYF	TGTGCCAGCAGCAAAGATAAGCGGAATACCTACGAGCAGTACTTC
TRBD1	TRBJ2-7	TRBV4-1	.	CASSQDSAGTGVIEQYF	TGCGCCAGCAGCCAAGATTCGGCCGGGACAGGGGTTATCGAGCAGTACTTC
TRBD2	TRBJ2-5	TRBV4-1	few	CASSQPHSGGETQYF	TGCGCCAGCAGCCAACCCCATAGCGGGGGAGAGACCCAGTACTTC
.	TRBJ1-5	TRBV28	few	CASSSGQNNQPQHF	TGTGCCAGCAGCTCCGGACAGAACAATCAGCCCCAGCATTTT
.	TRBJ1-1	TRBV23-1	few	CASSQPRRAEAFF	TGCGCCAGCAGTCAACCCCGACGGGCTGAAGCTTTCTTT
TRBD1	TRBJ2-7	TRBV7-8	.	CASSTSQGSSYEQYF	TGTGCCAGCAGCACCTCACAGGGGAGCTCCTACGAGCAGTACTTC
TRBD1	TRBJ2-7	TRBV29-1	few	CSVGDRGYEQYF	TGCAGCGTTGGGGACAGGGGCTACGAGCAGTACTTC
TRBD1	TRBJ2-5	TRBV4-3	few	CASSQQDRGTQETQYF	TGCGCCAGCAGCCAACAGGACAGGGGTACCCAAGAGACCCAGTACTTC
.	TRBJ2-1	TRBV7-2	few	CASSLGVEQFF	TGTGCCAGCAGCCTCGGAGTAGAGCAGTTCTTC
.	TRBJ1-1	TRBV29-1	.	CSSRDWNTEAFF	TGCAGCTCACGGGACTGGAACACTGAAGCTTTCTTT
TRBD1	TRBJ1-6	TRBV14	.	CASSQAGTAPLHF	TGTGCCAGCAGCCAAGCTGGGACAGCACCCCTCCACTTT
TRBD1	TRBJ1-2	TRBV7-9	.	CASSLGQGMSGYTF	TGTGCCAGCAGCCTGGGACAGGGTATGAGTGGCTACACCTTC
TRBD1	TRBJ2-2	TRBV2	few	CASSPQTGQLFF	TGTGCCAGCAGCCCACAGACAGGGCAGCTGTTTTTT